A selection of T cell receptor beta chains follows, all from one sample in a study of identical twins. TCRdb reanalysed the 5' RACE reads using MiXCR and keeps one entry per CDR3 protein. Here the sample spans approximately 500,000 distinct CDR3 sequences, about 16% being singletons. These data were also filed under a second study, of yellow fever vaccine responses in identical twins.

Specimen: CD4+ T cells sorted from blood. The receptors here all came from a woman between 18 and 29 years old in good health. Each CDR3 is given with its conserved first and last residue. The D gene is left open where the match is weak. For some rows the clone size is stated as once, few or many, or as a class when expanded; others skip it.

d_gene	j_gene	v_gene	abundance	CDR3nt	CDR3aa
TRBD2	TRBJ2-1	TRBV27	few	TGTGCCACCCAACAGGGAGGGACTAGTACTAGGCAGTTCTTC	CATQQGGTSTRQFF
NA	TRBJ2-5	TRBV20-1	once	TGCAGTGCTATAGGGAACCAGGAGACCCAGTACTTC	CSAIGNQETQYF
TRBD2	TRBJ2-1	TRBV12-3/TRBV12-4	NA	TGTGCCAGCAGAGCCACCGGGACTACCTACAATGAGCAGTTCTTC	CASRATGTTYNEQFF
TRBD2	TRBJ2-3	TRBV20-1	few	TGCAGTGCTAGTAGCGGGGGGGCCGGCACAGATACGCAGTATTTT	CSASSGGAGTDTQYF
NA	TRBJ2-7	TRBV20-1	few	TGCAGTGCTAGTTTGGGCGGTTTCTCCTACGAGCAGTACTTC	CSASLGGFSYEQYF
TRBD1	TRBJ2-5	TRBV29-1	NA	TGCAGCGTTGTCAAACAGGGGGAACAAGAGACCCAGTACTTC	CSVVKQGEQETQYF
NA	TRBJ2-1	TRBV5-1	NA	TGCGCCAGCAGCCTCCCCAGTTCGAGGAGGGGATACAATGAGCAGTTCTTC	CASSLPSSRRGYNEQFF
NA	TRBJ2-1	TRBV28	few	TGTGCCAGCAGTCCTATGTGGTCTGAGCAGTTCTTC	CASSPMWSEQFF
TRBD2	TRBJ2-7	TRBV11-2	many	TGTGCCAGCAGCTATCGGACTAGCCAGGGGGAGCAGTACTTC	CASSYRTSQGEQYF
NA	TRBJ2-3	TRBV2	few	TGTGCCCCGGGGAGGGGGCCTAGCACAGATACGCAGTATTTT	CAPGRGPSTDTQYF
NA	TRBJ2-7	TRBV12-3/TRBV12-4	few	TGTGCCAGCAGCCCCCCCGGGCTGGGGATGTACGAGCAGTACTTC	CASSPPGLGMYEQYF
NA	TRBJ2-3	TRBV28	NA	TGTGCCAGCATCGCAAACAGGGTTCGGGGCACAGATACGCAGTATTTT	CASIANRVRGTDTQYF
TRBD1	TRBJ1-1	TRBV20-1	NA	TGCAGTGCTGTGACTCCCGGACAGGGGTACACTGAAGCTTTCTTT	CSAVTPGQGYTEAFF
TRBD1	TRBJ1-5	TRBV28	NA	TGTGCCAGTCGAACCAGGGGGCTCGGCAATCAGCCCCAGCATTTT	CASRTRGLGNQPQHF
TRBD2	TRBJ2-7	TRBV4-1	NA	TGCGCCAGCAGCCGCGGGACTAGCGGGAAGGACGAGCAGTACTTC	CASSRGTSGKDEQYF
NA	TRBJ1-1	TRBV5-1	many	TGCGCCAGCAGCTTTGGGCCCGAGGCTTTCTTT	CASSFGPEAFF
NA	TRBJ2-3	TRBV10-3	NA	TGTGCCATCAGGGGCGAGGGGGGATCCTATGCTAGCACAGATACGCAGTATTTT	CAIRGEGGSYASTDTQYF
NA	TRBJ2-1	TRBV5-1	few	TGCGCCAGCAGCTTGGCCAGAAAGGGGGGCAAATCCTACAATGAGCAGTTCTTC	CASSLARKGGKSYNEQFF
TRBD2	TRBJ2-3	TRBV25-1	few	TGTGCCAGCAGTGAAAGAGCGGGAGGTACCACAGATACGCAGTATTTT	CASSERAGGTTDTQYF
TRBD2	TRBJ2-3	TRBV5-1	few	TGCGCCAGCAGCTTGGAGGGAGGGGATATCGCAGATACGCAGTATTTT	CASSLEGGDIADTQYF
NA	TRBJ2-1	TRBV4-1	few	TGCGCCAGCAGCCCTCCCGGGTCTTGGGGGCAGTTCTTC	CASSPPGSWGQFF
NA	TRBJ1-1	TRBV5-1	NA	TGCGCCAGCAGCTCCCCCCCCAACACTGAAGCTTTCTTT	CASSSPPNTEAFF
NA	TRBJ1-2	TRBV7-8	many	TGTGCCAGCAGCTTAGGCGGGAAGGGCGGCTATGGCTACACCTTC	CASSLGGKGGYGYTF
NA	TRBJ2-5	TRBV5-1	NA	TGCGCCAGCAGCTTGGATGGCAGGCAAGAGACCCAGTACTTC	CASSLDGRQETQYF
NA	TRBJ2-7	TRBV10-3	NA	TGTGCCACCAGGACTCAAGAGGGCCAAATCTACGAGCAGTACTTC	CATRTQEGQIYEQYF
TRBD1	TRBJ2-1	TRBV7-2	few	TGTGCCAGCATAAAAAGGACAGGGGTCTACAATGAGCAGTTCTTC	CASIKRTGVYNEQFF
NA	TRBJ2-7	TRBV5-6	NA	TGTGCCAGCAGCACAGCCCCGTCTGTATCCTACGAGCAGTACTTC	CASSTAPSVSYEQYF
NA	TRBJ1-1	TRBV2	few	TGTGCCAGCCTTCCCTTTCAGGGCAATCGGAAAGCTTTCTTT	CASLPFQGNRKAFF
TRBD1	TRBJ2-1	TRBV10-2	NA	TGCGCCAGCACCGGACAGGGGGCTAGTGAGCAGTTCTTC	CASTGQGASEQFF
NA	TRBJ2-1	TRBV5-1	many	TGCGCCAGCAGCTTAGGGGTAGATGCCAATGAGCAGTTCTTC	CASSLGVDANEQFF
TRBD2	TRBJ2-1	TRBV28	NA	TGTGCCAGCAGTCCCAGCGGGAGAGGAACAGATGAGCAGTTCTTC	CASSPSGRGTDEQFF
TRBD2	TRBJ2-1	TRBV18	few	TGTGCCAGCTCACCACCTGGGACTAGCTATGAGCAGTTCTTC	CASSPPGTSYEQFF
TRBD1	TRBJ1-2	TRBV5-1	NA	TGCGCCAGCAGCACCGGACAGGGCGGCTACACCTTC	CASSTGQGGYTF
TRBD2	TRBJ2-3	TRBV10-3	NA	TGTGCCATCAGTACACTAGCGGGGGGTCTTACAGATACGCAGTATTTT	CAISTLAGGLTDTQYF
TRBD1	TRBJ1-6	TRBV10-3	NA	TGTGCCATCAGTGGGGACAGGGATTCACCCCTCCACTTT	CAISGDRDSPLHF
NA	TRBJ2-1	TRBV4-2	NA	TGTGCCAGCAGCCACGGGGAATACAATGAGCAGTTCTTC	CASSHGEYNEQFF
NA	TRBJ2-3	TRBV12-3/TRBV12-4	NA	TGTGCCAGCAGTTATGCTGGGCTGTCGGGGACTAGCACAGATACGCAGTATTTT	CASSYAGLSGTSTDTQYF
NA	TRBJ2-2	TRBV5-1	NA	TGCGCCAGCAGCAATCGGGGTCAAGGGGAGCTGTTTTTT	CASSNRGQGELFF
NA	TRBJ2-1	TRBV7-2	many	TGTGCCAGCAGCTTAACTTCGGGAGTCTACAATGAGCAGTTCTTC	CASSLTSGVYNEQFF
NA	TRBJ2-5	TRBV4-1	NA	TGCGCCAGCAGCCAAGTGTCTAGCGCGCTTCTGGAGACCCAGTACTTC	CASSQVSSALLETQYF
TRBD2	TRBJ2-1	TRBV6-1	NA	TGTGCCAGCAGAAGCGGGGGGGCAAGGTACAATGAGCAGTTCTTC	CASRSGGARYNEQFF
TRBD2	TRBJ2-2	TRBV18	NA	TGTGCCAGCTCACCATCTAGCGGGAGTCTCTTCGGGGAGCTGTTTTTT	CASSPSSGSLFGELFF
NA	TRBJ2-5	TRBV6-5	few	TGTGCCAGCAGTTACTCGACAGGCCCTGGGGAGACCCAGTACTTC	CASSYSTGPGETQYF
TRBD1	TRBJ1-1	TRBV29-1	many	TGCAGCGTTGGGGGACAGGGGAGTTGGGGGAACACTGAAGCTTTCTTT	CSVGGQGSWGNTEAFF
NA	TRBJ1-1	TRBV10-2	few	TGCGCCAGCAGTGAGGACAGTGTAAACATGAACACTGAAGCTTTCTTT	CASSEDSVNMNTEAFF
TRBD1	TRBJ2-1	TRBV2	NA	TGTGCCAGCACTCGGACAGGGAGTAATGAGCAGTTCTTC	CASTRTGSNEQFF
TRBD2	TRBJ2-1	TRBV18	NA	TGTGCCAGCTCACCACGACTAGCGGGGGGCCATTACAATGAGCAGTTCTTC	CASSPRLAGGHYNEQFF
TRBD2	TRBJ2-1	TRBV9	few	TGTGCCAGCAGCGTAGTAGCGGGTCAAGCCTACAATGAGCAGTTCTTC	CASSVVAGQAYNEQFF
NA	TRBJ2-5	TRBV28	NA	TGTGCCAGCCCGGACGGGGGGACCCAGTACTTC	CASPDGGTQYF
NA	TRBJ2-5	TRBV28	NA	TGTGCCAGCAGTTTAGCCCAGGGACGGACCCAGTACTTC	CASSLAQGRTQYF
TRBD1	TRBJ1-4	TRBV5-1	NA	TGCGCCAGCAAGCCTGGGACAGGGGGCTGGGGGAATAATGAAAAACTGTTTTTT	CASKPGTGGWGNNEKLFF
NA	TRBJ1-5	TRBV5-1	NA	TGCGCCAGCAGCTTAACAGGAGATAGCAATCAGCCCCAGCATTTT	CASSLTGDSNQPQHF
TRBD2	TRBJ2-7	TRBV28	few	TGTGCCAGCATCTCGCCGGGACTAGCGGGGGAGCAGTACTTC	CASISPGLAGEQYF